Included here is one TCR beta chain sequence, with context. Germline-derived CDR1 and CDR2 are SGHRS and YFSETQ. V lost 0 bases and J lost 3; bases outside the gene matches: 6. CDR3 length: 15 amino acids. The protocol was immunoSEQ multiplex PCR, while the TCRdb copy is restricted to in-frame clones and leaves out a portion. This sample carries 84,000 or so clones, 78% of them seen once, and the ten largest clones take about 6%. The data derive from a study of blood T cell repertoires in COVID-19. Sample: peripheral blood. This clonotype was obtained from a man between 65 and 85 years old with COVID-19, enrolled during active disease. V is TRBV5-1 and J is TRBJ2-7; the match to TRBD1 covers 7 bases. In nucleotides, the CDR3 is TGCGCCAGCAGCTTGGCCCAGGGGGAGTTCTACGAGCAGTACTTC. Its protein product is CASSLAQGEFYEQYF.